Below, 24 T cell receptor beta chains from the same sample are listed, as sequenced in a study of T cells in Graves' hyperthyroidism and ophthalmopathy. RNA transcripts were the template for amplifying TCR beta CDR3 regions. The study used the HTBI primer set for a first-round RT-PCR of the TCR CDR3. Using its own MiXCR run on the multiplex PCR reads, TCRdb lists one record per CDR3 protein. The sample has hundreds of thousands of distinct CDR3 sequences, 25% seen once; the top ten hold more than 60%. Sequenced: blood. Receptors were obtained from a man in his forties or fifties with Graves' hyperthyroidism.

The CDR3 loop reads CASSLQTPGAKLFF. CDR3 DNA: TGTGCCAGCAGCCTCCAAACCCCAGGGGCTAAACTGTTTTTT. V usage is TRBV28 and J usage is TRBJ1-4, with D tentatively TRBD1 (6 bases). CDR1 and CDR2 from the germline V gene are MDHEN and SYDVKM. The CDR3 covers 14 residues. Between the trimmed V and J ends, which lost 6 bases and 11 bases, there was a span of 19 bases.

The rearrangement uses TRBV6-5 and TRBJ2-3; D not resolved. CDR3 length: 13 residues. Germline V CDR1 and CDR2: MNHEY, SVGAGI. Trimming removed 2 bases at V and 6 bases at J, with 9 bases between. The CDR3 DNA reads as TGTGCCAGCAGTTACGACGAATTGGATACGCAGTATTTT. This translates into CASSYDELDTQYF.

There are many counts of this clonotype. The chain employs TRBV28 and TRBJ1-1; weak D call: TRBD1 (6 bases). The CDR3 totals 13 residues. V dropped 4 bases and J dropped 7 bases, with 13 bases sitting between them. Germline V gene lookup returns CDR1 MDHEN and CDR2 SYDVKM. CDR3 nucleotides: TGTGCCAGCAGTTGGCGGGGGCGCATTGAAGCTTTCTTT. Translating gives CASSWRGRIEAFF. The whole variable domain, remainder taken from reference TRBV28 and TRBJ1-1, is DVKVTQSSRYLVKRTGEKVFLECVQDMDHENMFWYRQDPGLGLRLIYFSYDVKMKEKGDIPEGYSVSREKKERFSLILESASTNQTSMYLCASSWRGRIEAFFGQGTRLTVV.

Many counts were recorded for this clonotype. The V call is TRBV7-4, the J call TRBJ2-7; 7 nucleotides line up with TRBD1. CDR1 SGHVT and CDR2 SQSDAQ come from the germline V gene. The CDR3 totals 15 residues. J lost 7 bases, V lost 5 bases, and 14 bases had no gene match. CDR3 sequence: CASSHRQGALGEQYF. CDR3 DNA sequence: TGTGCCAGCAGCCATCGACAGGGAGCTTTGGGGGAGCAGTACTTC.

This clonotype was recorded a few times. The chain combines TRBV5-6 with TRBJ1-3, with D perhaps TRBD1 (6 bases). The CDR3 consists of 15 residues. Between the trimmed V and J ends, which lost 4 bases and 2 bases, there was a span of 13 bases. Germline assignment: CDR1 SGHDT and CDR2 YYEEEE. The CDR3 DNA sequence: TGTGCCAGCAGCCCAGCGGGGGCGGCTGGAAACACCATATATTTT. The encoded protein is CASSPAGAAGNTIYF.

This clonotype appeared a few times. The chain joins TRBV29-1 to TRBJ1-1; D uncertain. The germline CDR1 and CDR2 sequences are SQVTM and ANQGSEA. The CDR3 length is 14 residues. CDR3: CVASGVSGYTEAFF. The CDR3 DNA reads TGCGTGGCCAGCGGGGTCTCGGGTTACACTGAAGCTTTCTTT. The entire variable domain, with the rest obtained from reference TRBV29-1 and TRBJ1-1, is as follows: SAVISQKPSRDICQRGTSLTIQCQVDSQVTMMFWYRQQPGQSLTLIATANQGSEATYESGFVIDKFPISRPNLTFSTLTVSNMSPEDSSIYLCVASGVSGYTEAFFGQGTRLTVV.

This clonotype came up many times. The CDR3 DNA is TGTGCCAGCAGTGGGGAGGCATTGGCCTACGAGCAGTACTTC. Amino acids: CASSGEALAYEQYF. V gene TRBV6-1 combines with J gene TRBJ2-7, with D possibly matching TRBD2 (6 bases). V lost 4 bases, J lost 2 bases, and 12 bases lay in between. Germline CDR1 is MNHNS and CDR2 is SASEGT. This CDR3 spans 14 amino acids.

Many counts were recorded for this clonotype. The CDR3 spells CASEAGVGTDTQYF. The CDR3 bases are TGTGCCAGCGAGGCGGGAGTGGGAACAGATACGCAGTATTTT. The chain carries TRBV2 and TRBJ2-3, with 7 bases lining up with TRBD2. This CDR3 has 14 amino acids. Trimming took 8 bases from V and 3 from J; bases not matched to a gene: 8. Germline V gives CDR1 SNHLY, CDR2 FYNNEI.

The sample holds many counts of this clonotype. The rearrangement links TRBV3-1 to TRBJ2-1; D unclear. V was clipped by 1 base and J by 5 bases, with 18 bases between them. Looked up from germline, CDR1 is LGHDT and CDR2 is YNNKEL (reference sequence). The CDR3 loop spans 17 amino acids. CDR3: CASSQGFPALRNNEQFF. CDR3 coding DNA: TGTGCCAGCAGCCAAGGGTTCCCTGCGCTTAGGAACAATGAGCAGTTCTTC.

Only one count was recorded for this clonotype. This chain links TRBV18 with TRBJ2-3; no definite D call. V lost 4 bases and J 2 bases, leaving 19 bases between the germline ends. Per the germline V gene, CDR1 is KGHSH and CDR2 is LQKENI. The CDR3 sequence is 17 residues long. CDR3 nucleotides: TGTGCCAGCTCACAAACCCGAATCTTGACTCTCACAGATACGCAGTATTTT. This codes for CASSQTRILTLTDTQYF.

The V and J genes are TRBV11-3 and TRBJ2-5; D may be TRBD1 or TRBD2 (5 bases each). This CDR3 contains 14 residues. Trimming stripped 5 bases from V and 2 bases from J, with 12 bases between. The germline gives CDR1 SGHNT, CDR2 YENEEA. CDR3 sequence reads: CASSPGAEQETQYF. Written as DNA, the CDR3 is TGTGCCAGCAGCCCCGGGGCAGAACAAGAGACCCAGTACTTC.

There are many counts of this clonotype. The chain couples TRBV7-7 to TRBJ2-5; D uncertain. CDR1 SSHAT and CDR2 FNYEAQ come from the germline V gene (reference sequence). V was clipped by 2 bases and J by 0 bases, with 4 bases between them. The CDR3 length is 13 residues. The CDR3 spells CASSLRDQETQYF. The CDR3 DNA follows: TGTGCCAGCAGCTTAAGGGACCAAGAGACCCAGTACTTC.

In its sample, this clonotype was seen a few times. One junction end disagrees with the germline gene, perhaps due to a read error. This CDR3 is CASSYSMLGTDSYEQYF. The CDR3 region has the DNA TGTGCCAGCAGTTACTCTATGTTGGGGACTGACTCCTACGAGCAGTACTTC. The J gene is TRBJ2-7, the V gene TRBV6-4; D perhaps matches TRBD2 (6 bases). In germline, CDR1 is MRHNA, CDR2 SNTAGT. This CDR3 contains 17 residues.

This clonotype was seen only once. Just one base apart from a much larger clone, this may be a read error. CDR3: CATSDIAGGADTQHF. CDR3 nucleotide sequence: TGTGCCACCAGTGATATAGCGGGAGGTGCAGATACGCAGCATTTT. The genes are TRBV24-1 and TRBJ2-3; D remains unclear. The DNA end is more similar to TRBJ1-5, so the J call may be wrong. This CDR3 has 15 amino acids. Germline-derived CDR1 and CDR2 are KGHDR and SFDVKD.

This clonotype was detected many times. The chain recombines TRBV11-1 with TRBJ2-1; 13 bases match TRBD2. The J segment lost 6 bases and the V segment lost 5 bases, leaving 4 bases of the junction unmatched. This CDR3 contains 15 residues. Per germline, CDR1 SGHAT and CDR2 FQDESV (reference sequence). The CDR3 is CASSHRTSGSNEQFF. CDR3 nucleotides: TGTGCCAGCAGCCATCGGACTAGCGGGAGCAATGAGCAGTTCTTC.

V and J are TRBV11-2 and TRBJ2-3; a possible D gene is TRBD1 (5 bases). V was pared by 5 bases and J by 6 bases, with 9 bases between. The CDR3 spans 12 residues. CDR1 and CDR2 from the germline V gene are SGHAT and FQNNGV. CDR3 loop: CASSRKGDTQYF. CDR3 sequence (DNA): TGTGCCAGCAGCCGAAAGGGGGATACGCAGTATTTT.

This chain links TRBV20-1 with TRBJ1-6; 11 nucleotides match TRBD1. V dropped 1 base and J dropped 8; count of bases not matched to a gene: 4. The V gene's germline CDR1 is DFQATT and CDR2 SNEGSKA (reference sequence). The CDR3 loop spans 15 amino acids. CDR3 in DNA: TGCAGTGCTAGAGGCTGGGGACAGGGGGATTCACCCCTCCACTTT. Residues: CSARGWGQGDSPLHF.

The table lists this clonotype with many counts. The CDR3 loop is CASSLSTYEQYF. The CDR3 DNA is TGTGCCAGCAGTCTTTCTACCTACGAGCAGTACTTC. The genes are TRBV2 and TRBJ2-7; D is uncertain. The V gene's germline CDR1 is SNHLY and CDR2 FYNNEI. This CDR3 is 12 amino acids long. Trimming took off 5 bases at V and 2 bases at J, with 7 bases between the two ends.

As regards this clonotype: A much larger clonotype is one base distant, so this may be a read error. This chain connects TRBV7-9 to TRBJ2-3; tentatively, D is TRBD1 or TRBD2 (6 bases each). Trimming took 5 bases from V and 9 from J, leaving 15 bases between them. CDR3 size: 13 residues. CDR1 is SEHNR, CDR2 FQNEAQ, per germline (reference sequence). The CDR3, as DNA: TGTGCCAGCAGCCCGGGGGCCGCACTCACGCAGTATTTT. This gives the protein CASSPGAALTQYF.

This clonotype has a handful of counts. V usage is TRBV29-1 and J usage is TRBJ2-1; 13 bases match TRBD2. After removal of 4 bases from V and 9 bases from J, the junction contained 6 bases not matched to a gene. From germline, CDR1 is SQVTM and CDR2 ANQGSEA. The CDR3 extends over 14 amino acids. In nucleotides, the CDR3 is TGCAGCGTTGCGACTAGCGGGAGGTTGGGTGAGCAGTTCTTC. Protein: CSVATSGRLGEQFF.

This clonotype was seen more than once but under ten times. The chain joins TRBV5-1 to TRBJ2-7, with TRBD2 as a possible D gene (5 bases). The germline CDR1 and CDR2 sequences are SGHRS and YFSETQ. Trimming removed 4 bases at V and 3 bases at J, with 14 bases between. The CDR3 is made up of 14 amino acids. The CDR3 loop reads CASSPRDFNYEQYF. CDR3 DNA sequence: TGCGCCAGCAGCCCCCGGGATTTCAACTACGAGCAGTACTTC. Complete variable domain (other parts from reference TRBV5-1 and TRBJ2-7): KAGVTQTPRYLIKTRGQQVTLSCSPISGHRSVSWYQQTPGQGLQFLFEYFSETQRNKGNFPGRFSGRQFSNSRSEMNVSTLELGDSALYLCASSPRDFNYEQYFGPGTRLTVT.

The chain links TRBV29-1 to TRBJ1-2; D may be TRBD1 (6 bases). In germline, CDR1 is SQVTM, CDR2 ANQGSEA. V lost 4 bases and J lost 2, with 8 bases in between. CDR3 length: 12 residues. The DNA for the CDR3 is TGCAGCGTTGCGGGGACAAACTATGGCTACACCTTC. Encoded protein: CSVAGTNYGYTF.

With regard to this clonotype: Possible read error: a much larger clone is one base away. The V call is TRBV5-1, the J call TRBJ2-1; possibly TRBD1 or TRBD2 for D (6 bases each). Germline assignment: CDR1 SGHRS and CDR2 YFSETQ. This CDR3 region has 16 residues. The CDR3 nucleotides are TGCGCCAGCAGCACGGGACTTCAGGCGCGGGACAATGAGCAGCTCTTC. Protein product: CASSTGLQARDNEQLF.

The chain recombines TRBV9 with TRBJ2-4, with D perhaps matching TRBD1 or TRBD2 (6 bases each). Germline V gene sequence: CDR1 SGDLS, CDR2 YYNGEE. This CDR3 contains 17 residues. Between the trimmed V and J ends, which lost 0 bases and 3 bases, there was a span of 16 bases. CDR3 sequence reads: CASSVDLAEGVKNIQYF. CDR3 DNA: TGTGCCAGCAGCGTAGATTTAGCGGAGGGGGTCAAAAACATTCAGTACTTC.